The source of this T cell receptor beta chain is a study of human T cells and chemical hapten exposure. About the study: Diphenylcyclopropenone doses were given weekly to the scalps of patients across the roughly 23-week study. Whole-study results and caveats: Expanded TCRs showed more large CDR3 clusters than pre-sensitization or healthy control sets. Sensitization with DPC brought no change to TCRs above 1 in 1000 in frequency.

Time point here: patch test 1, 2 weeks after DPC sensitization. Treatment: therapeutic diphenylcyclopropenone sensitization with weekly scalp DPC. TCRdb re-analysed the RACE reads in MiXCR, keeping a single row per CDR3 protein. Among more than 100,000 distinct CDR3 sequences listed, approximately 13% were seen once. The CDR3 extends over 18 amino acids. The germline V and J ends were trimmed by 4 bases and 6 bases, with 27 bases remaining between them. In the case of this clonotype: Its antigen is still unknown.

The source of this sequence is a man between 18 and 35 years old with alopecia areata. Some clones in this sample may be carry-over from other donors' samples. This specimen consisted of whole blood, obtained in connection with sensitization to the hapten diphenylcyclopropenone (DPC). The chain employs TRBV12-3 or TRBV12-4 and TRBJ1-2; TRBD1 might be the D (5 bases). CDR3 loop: CASSWVTQLVFGGDGYTF. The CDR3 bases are TGTGCCAGCAGTTGGGTAACCCAACTTGTATTTGGGGGTGATGGCTACACCTTC.